The 2 T cell receptor beta chains reported below all come from one sample, sequenced in a study of cytomegalovirus exposure and HLA in healthy donors. Primers: 60 Vbeta forward and 13 Jbeta reverse. Using immunoSEQ multiplex PCR, the repertoire was profiled, and TCRdb retains in-frame clones only, with some absent. Found here are 150,000 to 200,000 clones, 81% of them singletons; the top ten hold more than 3%. The sequencing sample was made of PBMCs. The source of these receptors is a man between 35 and 55 years old in good health and CMV-seropositive.

The chain recombines TRBV9 with TRBJ2-1; 9 positions match TRBD2. The V and J ends lost 0 bases and 2 bases, in that order; junction bases with no gene match: 3. CDR3 length equals 16 residues. From germline, CDR1 is SGDLS and CDR2 YYNGEE. This CDR3 reads CASSVAAGGTYNEQFF. CDR3 nucleotides: TGTGCCAGCAGCGTAGCAGCGGGGGGTACCTACAATGAGCAGTTCTTC.

V and J are TRBV2 and TRBJ2-2; D remains ambiguous. This CDR3 has 14 amino acids. V lost 8 bases to trimming and J lost 5 bases, with 15 bases between them. Germline CDR1 and CDR2: SNHLY and FYNNEI. The CDR3 region is CASATQESTGELFF. CDR3 DNA: TGTGCCAGCGCGACGCAGGAATCGACCGGGGAGCTGTTTTTT.